This TCR beta chain derives from a study of T cell changes during pregnancy in multiple sclerosis. The CDR3 length is 14 residues. V shed 5 bases, J shed 4 bases, and the junction held 8 bases outside the gene matches. Germline V CDR1 and CDR2: SGHTA, FQGNSA. Libraries were prepared by immunoSEQ multiplex PCR; TCRdb keeps only in-frame clonotypes and omits some of them. Counted here are around 62,000 clones, approximately 90% occurring once; the ten biggest clones make up 1.4% to 1.5%. The TCR originated in a female donor with multiple sclerosis, enrolled in a pregnancy study. The sample in question was peripheral blood, obtained in the third trimester of pregnancy. The chain combines TRBV7-2 with TRBJ2-7, with 7 nucleotides matching TRBD1. The CDR3 reads CASSLLDRSYEQYF. Written as DNA, the CDR3 is TGTGCCAGCAGCCTGTTGGACAGGAGTTACGAGCAGTACTTC.